The source of this T cell receptor (beta chain) is a study of identifying expanded T cells in peripheral blood. CDR1 and CDR2 (germline): SGHAT, FQNNGV. With 5 bases removed from V and 9 bases from J, the gap between germline ends came to 16 bases. The CDR3 loop spans 13 amino acids. Repertoires were generated with immunoSEQ multiplex PCR, while TCRdb's copy carries only in-frame clones and drops some. The profile shows about 100,000 clones, about 90% of them singletons. This chain links TRBV11-2 with TRBJ1-2; TRBD1 is a possible D gene (6 bases). The sequence derives from a person between 18 and 75 years old in good health. Source material: blood. Here the CDR3 DNA reads TGTGCCAGCAGCCCTAATCAGGGGCCCAGCTACACCTTC. This codes for CASSPNQGPSYTF.